Below are 28 T cell receptor beta chains sequenced from a single sample in a study of blood T cell repertoires in COVID-19 (dated by TCRdb to 2018 to 2020). Preparation of the library involved the immunoSEQ multiplex PCR assay. This is the immuneACCESS table as TCRdb keeps it, with only in-frame sequences that have V and J called. A part of the clones is gone; compared with another copy, unresolved V genes explain less than half, and the rest is unexplained. The sample table contains about 81,000 clones; only one count was recorded for around nine tenths of them. The ten top clones hold roughly 4.8% of the sample. The sequenced sample was peripheral blood. These receptors all stem from a woman over 75 with acute or convalescent COVID-19.

This chain joins TRBV10-3 and TRBJ1-3, with 10 positions matching TRBD1. Losses at the gene ends were 7 bases for V and 2 bases for J; bases not matched to a gene: 5. The CDR3 loop spans 15 amino acids. Germline lookup yields CDR1 ENHRY and CDR2 SYGVKD. CDR3 sequence: CAINEGTGAGNTIYF. DNA of the CDR3: TGTGCCATCAACGAAGGGACAGGGGCTGGAAACACCATATATTTT.

This clone was detected only once. This chain uses TRBV27 with TRBJ1-2; 8 bases map to TRBD1. CDR1 and CDR2 from the germline V gene are MNHEY and SMNVEV (reference sequence). J was trimmed by 2 bases and V by 5 bases; bases with no gene match: 13. This CDR3 contains 17 residues. The chain's CDR3 is CASSDQGAALDNYGYTF. Written as DNA, the CDR3 is TGTGCCAGCAGTGACCAGGGGGCGGCTTTGGACAACTATGGCTACACCTTC.

The V call is TRBV30, the J call TRBJ1-3; 10 bases line up with TRBD1. The CDR3 spans 16 residues. The V gene end was trimmed by 0 bases and the J gene end by 3 bases; junction bases not matched to a gene: 5. The germline gives CDR1 GTSNPN, CDR2 SVGIG (reference sequence). The CDR3 DNA is TGTGCCTGGAGTGTGCGGGGGACAGGGGTTGGAAACACCATATATTTT. This encodes CAWSVRGTGVGNTIYF.

The J gene is TRBJ2-7, the V gene TRBV2; the match to TRBD2 covers 11 bases. V lost 6 bases, J lost 2 bases, and 3 bases stayed unmatched. Germline V gene lookup returns CDR1 SNHLY and CDR2 FYNNEI. The CDR3 runs to 14 residues. The CDR3 DNA is TGTGCCAGCAGAGATAGCGGGGGGGCCTACGAGCAGTACTTC. This gives the protein CASRDSGGAYEQYF.

The rearrangement uses TRBV5-5 and TRBJ2-3; D is undetermined. Looked up from germline, CDR1 is SGHKS and CDR2 is YYEKEE (reference sequence). This CDR3 is 16 amino acids long. V gave up 6 bases and J gave up 2 bases, with 19 bases separating them. The CDR3 DNA reads as TGTGCCAGCAAAATTCAAGCCGAAACTCCCACAGATACGCAGTATTTT. Translation: CASKIQAETPTDTQYF.

This chain uses TRBV7-2 with TRBJ1-2; D uncertain. Germline loops: CDR1 SGHTA, CDR2 FQGNSA. The CDR3 has 13 residues. The V end lost 1 base, the J end lost 1 base, and 4 bases lay between the germline ends. CDR3 in amino acids: CASSLDINYGYTF. In DNA, the CDR3 is TGTGCCAGCAGCTTAGACATTAACTATGGCTACACCTTC.

Comments on this clone: The identical CDR3 is also encoded by other nucleotide sequences in the sample. This chain links TRBV9 with TRBJ2-3; D unclear. Germline values: CDR1 SGDLS, CDR2 YYNGEE. V lost 2 bases to trimming and J lost 6 bases, with 4 bases between them. The CDR3 runs to 11 residues. CDR3 coding DNA: TGTGCCAGCAGCGTCGGGGATACGCAGTATTTT. Amino acids: CASSVGDTQYF.

This chain joins TRBV3-1 (or the pseudogene TRBV3-2) and TRBJ2-1; 10 bases match TRBD2. Per germline, CDR1 LGHDT and CDR2 YNNKEL (reference sequence). Trimming cost V 2 bases and J 5 bases; bases outside gene matches: 3. The CDR3 is 15 residues long. This CDR3 reads CASSQRGLADNEQFF. The CDR3 bases are TGTGCCAGCAGCCAACGAGGACTAGCGGACAATGAGCAGTTCTTC.

The chain joins TRBV30 to TRBJ2-7; the match to TRBD2 covers 8 bases. Trimming at V came to 4 bases and at J to 3 bases, leaving 11 bases not matched to a gene. This CDR3 is 15 amino acids long. Germline CDR1 is GTSNPN and CDR2 is SVGIG (reference sequence). CDR3 region: CAWTPGGVGFYEQYF. The DNA of the CDR3 is TGTGCCTGGACCCCGGGGGGGGTGGGATTCTACGAGCAGTACTTC.

This chain links TRBV7-6 with TRBJ2-2, with D possibly being TRBD1 (5 bases). Germline CDR1 is SGHVS and CDR2 is FNYEAQ. The germline V and J ends were trimmed by 1 base and 4 bases, with 7 bases remaining between them. The CDR3 loop spans 14 amino acids. The DNA of the CDR3 is TGTGCCAGCAGCTTAGATGACAGCACCGGGGAGCTGTTTTTT. It codes for CASSLDDSTGELFF.

V gene TRBV21-1 combines with J gene TRBJ2-7; the D call TRBD1 from the table was never checked on the DNA. TRBV21-1 is assigned pseudogene status. The CDR3 sequence is 16 residues long. The CDR3 bases are TGTGCCAGCATAACGACGCCGGGGACAGTCTCCTACGAGCAGTACTTC. This translates into CASITTPGTVSYEQYF.

The V and J genes are TRBV5-1 and TRBJ2-1; 7 nucleotides agree with TRBD2. Germline values: CDR1 SGHRS, CDR2 YFSETQ. This CDR3 comprises 14 residues. J gave up 7 bases and V 4 bases, and 8 bases lay outside the gene matches. In DNA form, the CDR3 reads TGCGCCAGCAGCCCAGGACTAGAACGGAATGAGCAGTTCTTC. Translation gives CASSPGLERNEQFF.

The chain joins TRBV5-1 to TRBJ1-4, with TRBD1 matching 8 bases. Germline V CDR1 and CDR2: SGHRS, YFSETQ. J gave up 2 bases and V 4 bases, and 4 bases lay outside the gene matches. The CDR3 is 15 amino acids. DNA of the CDR3: TGCGCCAGCAGCCAACAGGGGGGGACTAATGAAAAACTGTTTTTT. This codes for CASSQQGGTNEKLFF.

This clone was found a few times. The V call is TRBV27, the J call TRBJ1-1; 10 bases align to TRBD1. The germline CDR1 and CDR2 sequences are MNHEY and SMNVEV (reference sequence). J lost 8 bases, V lost 4 bases, and 4 bases had no gene match. The CDR3 covers 13 residues. The CDR3 DNA reads TGTGCCAGCAGTTCGGGGGACAGGGGAGAAGCTTTCTTT. It translates to CASSSGDRGEAFF.

The chain is built from TRBV19 and TRBJ1-1; possibly TRBD1 for D (5 bases). The CDR3 runs 17 residues. Trimming left V 8 bases short and J 0 bases short, with 22 bases between. Germline V gene lookup returns CDR1 LNHDA and CDR2 SQIVND (reference sequence). This CDR3 reads CASSSWGRPLLNTEAFF. The DNA of the CDR3 is TGTGCCAGTTCCTCCTGGGGCAGACCCCTTCTGAACACTGAAGCTTTCTTT.

This clone was picked up one time. The chain has TRBV7-8 and TRBJ2-2, with D possibly TRBD2 on 5 matching bases. This CDR3 is built from 15 residues. With 3 bases removed from V and 7 bases from J, the gap between germline ends came to 15 bases. Germline lookup yields CDR1 SGHVS and CDR2 FQNEAQ. The CDR3 loop reads CASSFNPRGYGELFF. The CDR3 coding sequence is TGTGCCAGCAGCTTCAATCCGCGAGGGTACGGGGAGCTGTTTTTT.

The rearrangement uses TRBV7-3 and TRBJ2-3; 7 positions match TRBD1. V gave up 4 bases and J gave up 1 base; unmatched junction bases: 5. The CDR3 has 15 residues. Germline CDR1 and CDR2: SGHTA and FQGTGA. This CDR3 reads CASSSSGQRTDTQYF. The DNA of the CDR3 is TGTGCCAGCAGCTCATCGGGACAGCGCACAGATACGCAGTATTTT.

V gene TRBV5-1 combines with J gene TRBJ2-5; 11 nucleotides match TRBD2. The germline V gene encodes CDR1 SGHRS and CDR2 YFSETQ. Losses at the gene ends were 6 bases for V and 1 base for J; bases not matched to a gene: 11. The CDR3 sequence is 17 residues long. CDR3 residues: CASNHRTSGGPQETQYF. Here the CDR3 DNA reads TGCGCCAGCAACCACCGTACTAGCGGGGGACCCCAAGAGACCCAGTACTTC.

V usage is TRBV7-3 and J usage is TRBJ2-2; D remains ambiguous. The germline gives CDR1 SGHTA, CDR2 FQGTGA. The length of the CDR3 is 17 residues. V shed 0 bases and J shed 3 bases, with 14 bases lying between them. The CDR3 loop reads CASSLTSRSWDTGELFF. The CDR3 region has the DNA TGTGCCAGCAGCTTAACATCCAGGTCTTGGGACACCGGGGAGCTGTTTTTT.

The rearrangement links TRBV5-1 to TRBJ2-1; possibly TRBD2 for D (6 bases). V dropped 0 bases and J dropped 9 bases, with 10 bases sitting between them. The CDR3 runs 13 residues. CDR1 and CDR2 (germline): SGHRS, YFSETQ. The CDR3 here is CASSLAAEGEQFF. The CDR3 nucleotides read TGCGCCAGCAGCTTGGCCGCGGAGGGTGAGCAGTTCTTC. Full variable domain (rest looked up from reference TRBV5-1 and TRBJ2-1): KAGVTQTPRYLIKTRGQQVTLSCSPISGHRSVSWYQQTPGQGLQFLFEYFSETQRNKGNFPGRFSGRQFSNSRSEMNVSTLELGDSALYLCASSLAAEGEQFFGPGTRLTVL.

Here the CDR3 reads CAWSNRGRSPLHF. In DNA form, the CDR3 reads TGTGCCTGGAGTAATAGGGGCCGTTCACCCCTCCACTTT. This rearrangement joins TRBV30 to TRBJ1-6; the D gene is possibly TRBD1 (5 bases). V was cut by 2 bases and J by 9 bases, with 11 bases left in between. The CDR3 sequence is 13 residues long. CDR1 and CDR2 from the germline V gene are GTSNPN and SVGIG (reference sequence).

The chain couples TRBV11-2 to TRBJ1-5; D not certain. Germline assignment: CDR1 SGHAT and CDR2 FQNNGV. V lost 4 bases to trimming and J lost 2 bases, with 9 bases between them. The CDR3 is 14 residues long. CDR3 protein: CASSSHGGNQPQHF. The CDR3 nucleotides are TGTGCCAGCAGCTCACACGGGGGCAATCAGCCCCAGCATTTT.

The J gene is TRBJ2-1, the V gene TRBV6-5; D is ambiguous. Trimming removed 0 bases at V and 6 bases at J, with 6 bases between. Germline V CDR1 and CDR2: MNHEY, SVGAGI. The CDR3 is made up of 13 amino acids. The CDR3 DNA reads as TGTGCCAGCAGTTACTCGGGCCGCAATGAGCAGTTCTTC. Residues: CASSYSGRNEQFF.

The genes are TRBV15 and TRBJ1-2; D is undetermined. Between the trimmed V and J ends, which lost 0 bases and 3 bases, there was a span of 8 bases. Germline CDR1 LNHNV, CDR2 YYDKDF (reference sequence). CDR3 size: 14 residues. The CDR3 nucleotides are TGTGCCACCAGCAGAGATTACGGGGACTATGGCTACACCTTC. Protein sequence: CATSRDYGDYGYTF. Full variable domain (remainder filled in from reference TRBV15 and TRBJ1-2): DAMVIQNPRYQVTQFGKPVTLSCSQTLNHNVMYWYQQKSSQAPKLLFHYYDKDFNNEADTPDNFQSRRPNTSFCFLDIRSPGLGDTAMYLCATSRDYGDYGYTFGSGTRLTVV.

This clone appeared a single time. The chain links TRBV7-8 to TRBJ1-4; 7 bases line up with TRBD1. CDR1 and CDR2 from the germline V gene are SGHVS and FQNEAQ. CDR3 length equals 14 residues. Germline trimming cut 5 bases from V and 3 bases from J; bases unmatched to any gene: 3. The CDR3 spells CASSLGTANEKLFF. In DNA, the CDR3 is TGTGCCAGCAGCCTCGGGACAGCTAATGAAAAACTGTTTTTT.

The J gene is TRBJ1-4, the V gene TRBV6-2 or TRBV6-3; 7 bases agree with TRBD1. This CDR3 spans 15 amino acids. With 5 bases clipped from V and 1 base from J, the junction kept 4 bases outside the gene matches. Per germline, CDR1 MNHEY and CDR2 SVGEGT. CDR3 in amino acids: CASSVRQGTNEKLFF. In nucleotides, the CDR3 is TGTGCCAGCAGTGTACGACAGGGAACTAATGAAAAACTGTTTTTT.

The CDR3 region is CASSQGTGHNQPQHF. Here the CDR3 DNA reads TGTGCCAGCAGCCAAGGTACAGGGCACAATCAGCCCCAGCATTTT. The rearrangement links TRBV4-2 to TRBJ1-5; D perhaps matches TRBD1 (6 bases). Per the germline V gene, CDR1 is LGHNA and CDR2 is YNFKEQ. Trimming took 1 base from V and 3 from J, leaving 10 bases between them. This CDR3 is built from 15 residues.

The chain recombines TRBV7-2 with TRBJ1-2; D is uncertain. The CDR3 extends over 14 amino acids. Trimming cost V 1 base and J 5 bases, with 11 bases left between them. Germline CDR1 SGHTA, CDR2 FQGNSA. The CDR3 loop is CASSLGEEGYGYTF. Here the CDR3 DNA reads TGTGCCAGCAGCTTAGGAGAGGAGGGTTATGGCTACACCTTC.